One and the same sample provided the 11 T cell receptor beta chains below, sequenced in a study of OX40 agonist ivuxolimab in advanced cancers. Assay: immunoSEQ multiplex PCR; the TCRdb copy retains only in-frame clones and omits some. The repertoire holds tens of thousands of clones, with 70% to 90% as singletons. The sequencing used CD4+ or CD8+ T cells sorted from blood, collected in a trial of the OX40 agonist ivuxolimab. The receptor source for this set is an adult with an advanced solid tumor such as melanoma, head and neck, liver or kidney cancer.

This clone was detected only once. The chain carries TRBV7-8 and TRBJ2-2; D is perhaps TRBD2 (5 bases). Germline-derived CDR1 and CDR2 are SGHVS and FQNEAQ. The ends were cut back, 5 bases at V and 14 bases at J, with 18 bases in the middle. The CDR3 spans 13 residues. CDR3 nucleotides: TGTGCCAGCAGCCCCAGGACTTTACTGAACCTGTTTTTT. It encodes CASSPRTLLNLFF.

The chain is built from TRBV10-3 and TRBJ1-1; TRBD1 is a possible D gene (5 bases). Germline loops: CDR1 ENHRY, CDR2 SYGVKD. Trimming pared 0 bases from V and 4 bases from J, leaving 9 bases between. The CDR3 consists of 14 residues. The CDR3 region is CAISESTGTTEAFF. CDR3 DNA: TGTGCCATCAGTGAGTCGACGGGGACCACTGAAGCTTTCTTT.

This chain connects TRBV6-5 to TRBJ1-4; 8 nucleotides agree with TRBD1. V trimming: 6 bases; J trimming: 6 bases; junction bases outside the gene matches: 9. The germline CDR1 and CDR2 sequences are MNHEY and SVGAGI. This CDR3 is built from 15 residues. CDR3 in amino acids: CASRETGGLDEKLFF. CDR3 DNA sequence: TGTGCCAGCAGGGAAACAGGGGGATTGGATGAAAAACTGTTTTTT.

The chain recombines TRBV7-7 with TRBJ2-5; D is unclear. The V end lost 5 bases, the J end lost 2 bases, and 15 bases lay between the germline ends. The CDR3 runs to 15 residues. Germline lookup yields CDR1 SSHAT and CDR2 FNYEAQ (reference sequence). DNA for the CDR3: TGTGCCAGCAGCCAGTTGCCTGGCCAGCAAGAGACCCAGTACTTC. Translating gives CASSQLPGQQETQYF.

The CDR3 DNA follows: TGCGCCAGCAGCTGGGGGACCGTGAGCTCCTACAATGAGCAGTTCTTC. It specifies CASSWGTVSSYNEQFF. The chain combines TRBV5-1 with TRBJ2-1; D tentatively fits TRBD1 or TRBD2 (5 bases each). Deletions cut 3 bases from V and 0 bases from J, with 13 bases between. The V gene's germline CDR1 is SGHRS and CDR2 YFSETQ. The CDR3 is 16 residues long.

The V and J genes are TRBV28 and TRBJ2-2, with 14 bases that match TRBD2. J gave up 6 bases and V 8 bases, and 11 bases lay outside the gene matches. Germline V gene lookup returns CDR1 MDHEN and CDR2 SYDVKM. CDR3 length: 17 residues. The CDR3 region is CASGLGLAGGGSGELFF. The CDR3 region has the DNA TGTGCCAGCGGGCTTGGACTAGCGGGAGGAGGCTCCGGGGAGCTGTTTTTT.

V usage is TRBV5-1 and J usage is TRBJ2-4, with a weak D call TRBD2 (6 bases). The CDR3 spans 16 residues. Trimming cost V 1 base and J 6 bases, with 17 bases left between them. Germline V CDR1 and CDR2: SGHRS, YFSETQ. The DNA of the CDR3 is TGCGCCAGCAGCTTGTCGGGGCCATGGGGAGGAAACATTCAGTACTTC. It encodes CASSLSGPWGGNIQYF.

The chain links TRBV29-1 to TRBJ1-4; 8 bases fit TRBD1. The CDR3 spans 13 residues. The germline gives CDR1 SQVTM, CDR2 ANQGSEA. Trimming at V came to 6 bases and at J to 5 bases, leaving 5 bases not matched to a gene. CDR3 DNA sequence: TGCAGCGTCTCCGGGACAGGAAATGAAAAACTGTTTTTT. This translates into CSVSGTGNEKLFF.

The gene calls are TRBV4-2 and TRBJ2-5; 7 bases are shared with TRBD2. This CDR3 contains 17 residues. V lost 1 base and J lost 1; bases outside the gene matches: 9. Germline V gene sequence: CDR1 LGHNA, CDR2 YNFKEQ. CDR3 amino acids: CASSQVSGGGGQETQYF. The CDR3 DNA reads as TGTGCCAGCAGCCAAGTGTCGGGAGGCGGCGGCCAAGAGACCCAGTACTTC.

J is TRBJ2-7 and V is TRBV6-1; D might be TRBD2 (5 bases). CDR3 length: 14 amino acids. Trimming removed 7 bases at V and 5 bases at J, with 18 bases between. Germline V lookup: CDR1 MNHNS, CDR2 SASEGT. The DNA for the CDR3 is TGTGCCAGCACCCAGTGGGGTGGGAGTCACGAGCAGTACTTC. Translation gives CASTQWGGSHEQYF.

In nucleotides, the CDR3 is TGTGCCAGCAGTGAAGGACAGGCCCGAGGTGGCTACACCTTC. Amino acid sequence: CASSEGQARGGYTF. The gene calls are TRBV28 and TRBJ1-2; 7 bases are shared with TRBD1. Unmatched junction bases numbered 10, after V lost 5 bases and J lost 7 bases. In germline, CDR1 is MDHEN, CDR2 SYDVKM. The CDR3 has 14 amino acids.